These 24 T cell receptor beta chains share one sample of origin, sequenced in a study of T cell changes during pregnancy in multiple sclerosis. Profiling relied on immunoSEQ multiplex PCR, and the TCRdb table lists in-frame clones only, not all of them. The table records fewer than 150,000 clones, around 95% of them present only once. This sample comprised peripheral blood, obtained after pregnancy. These receptors came from a female donor with multiple sclerosis, enrolled in a pregnancy study.

Remarks on this clone: The sample carries other DNA sequences with the same CDR3. The CDR3 loop reads CASSLTSGSGNEQFF. The CDR3, as DNA: TGTGCCAGCAGTCTTACTAGCGGTTCAGGAAATGAGCAGTTCTTC. V gene TRBV28 combines with J gene TRBJ2-1, with 8 nucleotides matching TRBD2. The CDR3 covers 15 residues. Germline V gene sequence: CDR1 MDHEN, CDR2 SYDVKM. J lost 7 bases, V lost 5 bases, and 10 bases had no gene match.

This clone came up once. CDR3 nucleotides: TGCGCCAGCAGCCCCGGGTCGCTCTACGAGCAGTACTTC. Translated, it gives CASSPGSLYEQYF. The chain uses TRBV5-1 and TRBJ2-7, with D unclear. The CDR3 loop spans 13 amino acids. V dropped 4 bases and J dropped 3 bases, with 11 bases sitting between them. The germline gives CDR1 SGHRS, CDR2 YFSETQ.

The chain employs TRBV5-1 and TRBJ2-5, with 7 bases lining up with TRBD2. Germline V gene sequence: CDR1 SGHRS, CDR2 YFSETQ. The CDR3 length is 18 residues. V shed 1 base and J 4 bases; nucleotides not matched to a gene: 16. The CDR3 DNA reads TGCGCCAGCAGCTTGTTGGGAGGGACTATCCGAAGGAGAGAGACCCAGTACTTC. Amino acids: CASSLLGGTIRRRETQYF.

This clone was picked up a small number of times. This chain connects TRBV29-1 to TRBJ2-7; D possibly corresponds to TRBD1 (5 bases). CDR1 is SQVTM, CDR2 ANQGSEA, per germline. There are 14 residues in the CDR3. Trimming removed 3 bases at V and 1 base at J, with 13 bases between. CDR3 loop: CSVEFGQGSYEQYF. In nucleotides, the CDR3 is TGCAGCGTTGAGTTTGGGCAGGGTTCCTACGAGCAGTACTTC.

The sample holds one count of this clone. The CDR3 region is CASSLNEGLAVSYEQYF. Here the CDR3 DNA reads TGTGCCAGCAGCTTAAACGAGGGACTAGCGGTATCCTACGAGCAGTACTTC. This chain joins TRBV7-6 and TRBJ2-7; 11 nucleotides line up with TRBD2. The V gene end was trimmed by 2 bases and the J gene end by 1 base; junction bases not matched to a gene: 7. This CDR3 comprises 17 residues. Per the germline V gene, CDR1 is SGHVS and CDR2 is FNYEAQ.

V and J are TRBV6-1 and TRBJ1-4; D remains unclear. The V gene lost 2 bases and the J gene lost 11 bases, with 9 bases spanning the gap. Per germline, CDR1 MNHNS and CDR2 SASEGT. The CDR3 loop spans 12 amino acids. CDR3 coding DNA: TGTGCCAGCAGTGAAACGGGGTGGAAACTGTTTTTT. Residues: CASSETGWKLFF.

The genes are TRBV7-9 and TRBJ2-2; the D gene is possibly TRBD2 (7 bases). CDR3 length equals 15 residues. Germline loops: CDR1 SEHNR, CDR2 FQNEAQ (reference sequence). V gave up 5 bases and J gave up 4 bases, with 14 bases separating them. DNA for the CDR3: TGTGCCAGCAGCGCGGGAGACAGGAGCACCGGGGAGCTGTTTTTT. As protein: CASSAGDRSTGELFF.

The chain joins TRBV4-2 to TRBJ2-6, with TRBD2 matching over 7 bases. The CDR3 runs to 19 residues. Germline V lookup: CDR1 LGHNA, CDR2 YNFKEQ. J gave up 1 base and V 4 bases, and 13 bases lay outside the gene matches. The CDR3 is CASSRDPGLPRSGANVLTF. The DNA of the CDR3 is TGTGCCAGCAGCCGAGACCCGGGACTACCCCGTTCTGGGGCCAACGTCCTGACTTTC.

This chain uses TRBV9 with TRBJ2-3; weak D call: TRBD2 (5 bases). The CDR3 has 13 amino acids. V lost 4 bases to trimming and J lost 2 bases, with 8 bases between them. The germline CDR1 and CDR2 sequences are SGDLS and YYNGEE. The CDR3 spells CASSRDATDTQYF. CDR3 nucleotide sequence: TGTGCCAGCAGCCGGGATGCCACAGATACGCAGTATTTT.

V is TRBV5-6 and J is TRBJ1-5; 7 nucleotides match TRBD1. The CDR3 length is 16 residues. V shed 2 bases and J 2 bases; nucleotides not matched to a gene: 7. CDR1 and CDR2 (germline): SGHDT, YYEEEE. CDR3 sequence: CASSLTHRGGNQPQHF. In DNA form, the CDR3 reads TGTGCCAGCAGCTTAACCCACAGGGGTGGCAATCAGCCCCAGCATTTT.

The chain joins TRBV11-1 to TRBJ2-1; TRBD1 agrees at 8 bases. The CDR3 loop spans 16 amino acids. V gave up 1 base and J gave up 6 bases; unmatched junction bases: 8. CDR1 and CDR2 from the germline V gene are SGHAT and FQDESV (reference sequence). CDR3 sequence: CASSLVNRGFVNEQFF. The CDR3 DNA sequence: TGTGCCAGCAGCTTAGTGAACAGGGGGTTTGTCAATGAGCAGTTCTTC.

This clone was counted a single time. The gene calls are TRBV5-1 and TRBJ1-2, with 7 bases fitting TRBD1. The CDR3 spans 14 residues. The germline V gene encodes CDR1 SGHRS and CDR2 YFSETQ. V was pared by 7 bases and J by 2 bases, with 8 bases of the junction left unmatched. The DNA for the CDR3 is TGCGCCAGCCGCCACAGGGGCCCAAACTATGGCTACACCTTC. Translating it yields CASRHRGPNYGYTF.

The CDR3 sequence is CASSGNLAGGFNEQFF. The CDR3 nucleotides read TGTGCCAGCAGCGGCAACCTAGCGGGAGGTTTCAATGAGCAGTTCTTC. V usage is TRBV9 and J usage is TRBJ2-1; TRBD2 matches at 11 bases. CDR3 length: 16 amino acids. Germline trimming cut 3 bases from V and 6 bases from J; bases unmatched to any gene: 8. Germline loops: CDR1 SGDLS, CDR2 YYNGEE.

The V call is TRBV28, the J call TRBJ2-7, with 9 bases that match TRBD1. Germline values: CDR1 MDHEN, CDR2 SYDVKM. The CDR3 spans 13 residues. Losses at the gene ends were 8 bases for V and 0 bases for J; bases not matched to a gene: 2. DNA of the CDR3: TGTGCCAGCTGGACAGGGGACTCCTACGAGCAGTACTTC. This sequence encodes CASWTGDSYEQYF.

V and J are TRBV7-9 and TRBJ2-1; the match to TRBD2 covers 12 bases. This CDR3 comprises 15 residues. After removal of 8 bases from V and 1 base from J, the junction contained 3 bases not matched to a gene. From germline, CDR1 is SEHNR and CDR2 FQNEAQ (reference sequence). CDR3 residues: CASSTSGSSYNEQFF. CDR3 coding DNA: TGTGCCAGCTCGACTAGCGGGAGTTCCTACAATGAGCAGTTCTTC.

This clone appeared a single time. The CDR3 loop is CASSQGSYNEQFF. CDR3 DNA sequence: TGTGCCAGCTCTCAGGGCTCCTACAATGAGCAGTTCTTC. The chain uses TRBV11-3 and TRBJ2-1; tentatively, D is TRBD1 (5 bases). V was cut by 8 bases and J by 0 bases, with 8 bases left in between. There are 13 residues in the CDR3. Germline CDR1 is SGHNT and CDR2 is YENEEA.

The chain couples TRBV28 to TRBJ1-2, with a possible D match to TRBD1 (5 bases). Looked up from germline, CDR1 is MDHEN and CDR2 is SYDVKM. CDR3 length equals 14 residues. V was pared by 6 bases and J by 0 bases, with 11 bases between. As DNA, the CDR3 is TGTGCCAGCAGGCCCACACAGGCTAACTATGGCTACACCTTC. Translating it yields CASRPTQANYGYTF.

This chain connects TRBV19 to TRBJ1-2, with D perhaps matching TRBD1 (5 bases). Trimming shortened V by 2 bases and J by 5 bases, and 15 bases separated the two germline ends. The CDR3 spans 15 residues. Looked up from germline, CDR1 is LNHDA and CDR2 is SQIVND (reference sequence). This CDR3 is CASSIRAASGYGYTF. The DNA of the CDR3 is TGTGCCAGTAGTATACGGGCAGCTTCAGGGTATGGCTACACCTTC.

This chain links TRBV28 with TRBJ1-2, with no clear D. CDR1 and CDR2 from the germline V gene are MDHEN and SYDVKM. CDR3 length: 13 residues. V gave up 5 bases and J gave up 7 bases, with 14 bases separating them. CDR3 in amino acids: CASSLGRAFGYTF. The CDR3 DNA follows: TGTGCCAGCAGTCTAGGGAGGGCGTTTGGCTACACCTTC.

The chain has TRBV7-2 and TRBJ2-7; 11 nucleotides line up with TRBD2. Germline lookup yields CDR1 SGHTA and CDR2 FQGNSA. There are 15 residues in the CDR3. The V and J ends lost 1 base and 4 bases, in that order; junction bases with no gene match: 3. The CDR3 bases are TGTGCCAGCAGCTTAGAACTAGCGGGAGATTACGAGCAGTACTTC. Translation gives CASSLELAGDYEQYF.

The V and J genes are TRBV4-3 and TRBJ2-7, with D possibly matching TRBD2 (6 bases). The germline V and J ends were trimmed by 1 base and 2 bases, with 15 bases remaining between them. This CDR3 has 16 amino acids. CDR1 is LGHNA, CDR2 YSLEER, per germline. CDR3 DNA: TGCGCCAGCAGCCAAGGAAGAGGAGGGCTTCCCTACGAGCAGTACTTC. It translates to CASSQGRGGLPYEQYF.

CDR3 sequence reads: CASSHLRDSEQFF. The CDR3 DNA reads TGTGCCAGCAGCCACCTGCGGGACTCGGAGCAGTTCTTC. This rearrangement joins TRBV6-1 to TRBJ2-1; possible D gene TRBD2, 6 bases. CDR1 is MNHNS and CDR2 is SASEGT in the germline V gene. This CDR3 has 13 amino acids. Trimming took 6 bases from V and 10 from J, leaving 16 bases between them.

The chain recombines TRBV15 with TRBJ2-5; TRBD2 might be the D (6 bases). V lost 0 bases and J lost 5, with 16 bases in between. The CDR3 loop spans 16 amino acids. Germline CDR1 reads LNHNV; CDR2 reads YYDKDF (reference sequence). In nucleotides, the CDR3 is TGTGCCACCAGCAGAGATAAGATCTCGGGAGAGGAGACCCAGTACTTC. Its translation is CATSRDKISGEETQYF. Full variable domain (outside the CDR3, taken from reference TRBV15 and TRBJ2-5): DAMVIQNPRYQVTQFGKPVTLSCSQTLNHNVMYWYQQKSSQAPKLLFHYYDKDFNNEADTPDNFQSRRPNTSFCFLDIRSPGLGDTAMYLCATSRDKISGEETQYFGPGTRLLVL.

The rearrangement joins TRBV7-2 to TRBJ2-3; TRBD1 matches at 10 bases. CDR1 and CDR2 from the germline V gene are SGHTA and FQGNSA. The junction had 5 bases not matched to a gene; V was cut back by 3 bases and J by 5 bases. The CDR3 covers 15 residues. CDR3: CASSFDRGLRDTQYF. CDR3 nucleotides: TGTGCCAGCAGCTTTGACAGGGGGCTGAGAGATACGCAGTATTTT.